One and the same sample provided the 3 T cell receptor beta chains below, sequenced in a study of breast tumors, draining lymph nodes, adjacent tissues (TCRdb year 2016). The method was multiplex PCR. These reads were obtained on an Illumina HiSeq 2000. TCRdb took the public reads, trimmed them with fastp at Q25, ran MiXCR for clone calling and kept in-frame beta chains. One record per CDR3 amino acid sequence lists the most common genes and DNA. This sample comprises roughly 14,000 distinct CDR3 sequences, 45% to 60% of them detected only once. In total, the top ten clones hold about 28% of the sample. What was sequenced was tumor-adjacent breast tissue. All receptors derive from a female donor with breast cancer. Some clones in this sample may be carry-over from other donors' samples.

Concerning this clonotype itself: Possible read error: a much larger clone is one base away. The chain links TRBV20-1 to TRBJ1-1; 7 bases are shared with TRBD1. This CDR3 is 17 amino acids long. V gave up 3 bases and J gave up 10 bases; unmatched junction bases: 23. Germline assignment: CDR1 DFQATT and CDR2 SNEGSKA (reference sequence). The CDR3 protein is CSARGVILGQEKGGAFF. The CDR3 nucleotides read TGCAGTGCTAGGGGGGTTATACTCGGACAGGAAAAGGGGGGAGCTTTCTTT.

This clonotype was observed at least ten times. The CDR3 loop reads CASSLSGPEYGYTF. DNA for the CDR3: TGTGCCAGCAGTTTATCGGGGCCGGAGTATGGCTACACCTTC. The chain has TRBV27 and TRBJ1-2, with D perhaps matching TRBD1 (5 bases). The CDR3 is 14 amino acids. V lost 0 bases, J lost 5 bases, and 10 bases lay in between. Germline CDR1 MNHEY, CDR2 SMNVEV (reference sequence).

This clonotype was picked up many times. A junction end diverges from the germline sequence, so it may reflect a read error. The chain joins TRBV5-4 to TRBJ2-5, with D tentatively TRBD2 (7 bases). Germline CDR1 reads SGHNT; CDR2 reads YYREEE (reference sequence). The CDR3 has 13 residues. The CDR3 DNA reads as TGTGCCAGCAGCTGGGGGGGACAAGAGATCCAGTACTTC. The encoded protein is CASSWGGQEIQYF.